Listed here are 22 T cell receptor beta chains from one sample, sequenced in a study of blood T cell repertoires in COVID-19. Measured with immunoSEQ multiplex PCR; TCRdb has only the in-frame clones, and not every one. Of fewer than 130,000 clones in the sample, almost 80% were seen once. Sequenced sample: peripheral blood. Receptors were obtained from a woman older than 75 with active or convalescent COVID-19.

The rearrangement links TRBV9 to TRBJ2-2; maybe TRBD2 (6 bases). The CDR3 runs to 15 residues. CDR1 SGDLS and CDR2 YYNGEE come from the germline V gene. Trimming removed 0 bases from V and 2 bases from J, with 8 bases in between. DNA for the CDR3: TGTGCCAGCAGCGTAGCCGGGACTAACACCGGGGAGCTGTTTTTT. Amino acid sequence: CASSVAGTNTGELFF. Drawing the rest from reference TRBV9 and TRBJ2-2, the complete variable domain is DSGVTQTPKHLITATGQRVTLRCSPRSGDLSVYWYQQSLDQGLQFLIQYYNGEERAKGNILERFSAQQFPDLHSELNLSSLELGDSALYFCASSVAGTNTGELFFGEGSRLTVL.

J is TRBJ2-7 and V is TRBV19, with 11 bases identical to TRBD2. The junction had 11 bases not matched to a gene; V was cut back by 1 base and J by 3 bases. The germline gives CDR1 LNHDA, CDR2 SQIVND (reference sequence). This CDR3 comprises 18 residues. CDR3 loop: CASSIARVTSGRIYEQYF. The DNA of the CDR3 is TGTGCCAGTAGTATAGCTCGGGTTACTAGCGGGAGAATCTACGAGCAGTACTTC.

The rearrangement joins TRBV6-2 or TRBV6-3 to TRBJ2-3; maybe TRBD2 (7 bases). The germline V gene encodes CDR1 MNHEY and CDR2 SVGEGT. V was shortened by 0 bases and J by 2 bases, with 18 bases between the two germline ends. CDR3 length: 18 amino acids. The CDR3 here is CASSYSRGGDKYTDTQYF. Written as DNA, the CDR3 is TGTGCCAGCAGTTACTCGAGGGGGGGCGATAAATACACAGATACGCAGTATTTT.

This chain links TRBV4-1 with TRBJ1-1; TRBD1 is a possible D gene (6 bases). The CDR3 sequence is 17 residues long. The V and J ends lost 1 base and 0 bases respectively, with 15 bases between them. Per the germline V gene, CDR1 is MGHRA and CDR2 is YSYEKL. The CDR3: CASSQVKAGGMNTEAFF. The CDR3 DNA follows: TGCGCCAGCAGCCAAGTTAAGGCGGGGGGCATGAACACTGAAGCTTTCTTT.

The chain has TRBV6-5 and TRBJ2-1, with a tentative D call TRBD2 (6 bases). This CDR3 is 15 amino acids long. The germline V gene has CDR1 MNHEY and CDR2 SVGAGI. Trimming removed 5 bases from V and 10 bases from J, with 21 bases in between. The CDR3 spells CASSLRGWEPGEQFF. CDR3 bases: TGTGCCAGCAGTCTACGGGGGTGGGAGCCGGGGGAGCAGTTCTTC.

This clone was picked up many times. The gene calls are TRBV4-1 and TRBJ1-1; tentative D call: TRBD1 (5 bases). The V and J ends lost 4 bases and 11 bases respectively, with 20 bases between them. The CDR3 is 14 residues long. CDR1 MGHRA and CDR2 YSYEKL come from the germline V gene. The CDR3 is CASSLRDSIRDAFF. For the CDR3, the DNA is TGCGCCAGCAGCCTCCGGGACTCCATTCGGGATGCTTTCTTT.

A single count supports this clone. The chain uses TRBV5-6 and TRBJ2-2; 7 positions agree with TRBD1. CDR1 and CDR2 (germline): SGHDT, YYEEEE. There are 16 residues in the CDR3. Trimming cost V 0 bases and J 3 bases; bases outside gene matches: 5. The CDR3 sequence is CASSLDRGFDTGELFF. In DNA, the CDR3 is TGTGCCAGCAGCTTGGACAGGGGATTTGACACCGGGGAGCTGTTTTTT.

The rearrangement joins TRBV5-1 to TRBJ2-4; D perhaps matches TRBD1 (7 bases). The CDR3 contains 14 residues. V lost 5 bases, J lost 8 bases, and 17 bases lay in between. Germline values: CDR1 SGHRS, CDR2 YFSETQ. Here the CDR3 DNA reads TGCGCCAGCAGAGTGGGCCAGGGGGGTGACATTCAGTACTTC. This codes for CASRVGQGGDIQYF. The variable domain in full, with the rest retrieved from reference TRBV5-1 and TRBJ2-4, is KAGVTQTPRYLIKTRGQQVTLSCSPISGHRSVSWYQQTPGQGLQFLFEYFSETQRNKGNFPGRFSGRQFSNSRSEMNVSTLELGDSALYLCASRVGQGGDIQYFGAGTRLSVL.

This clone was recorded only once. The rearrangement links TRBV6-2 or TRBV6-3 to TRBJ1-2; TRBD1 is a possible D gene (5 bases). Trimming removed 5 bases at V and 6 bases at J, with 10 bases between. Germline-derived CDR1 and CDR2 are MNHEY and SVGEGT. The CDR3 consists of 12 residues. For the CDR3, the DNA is TGTGCCAGCAGTCCGCAGACAGATGGCTACACCTTC. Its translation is CASSPQTDGYTF.

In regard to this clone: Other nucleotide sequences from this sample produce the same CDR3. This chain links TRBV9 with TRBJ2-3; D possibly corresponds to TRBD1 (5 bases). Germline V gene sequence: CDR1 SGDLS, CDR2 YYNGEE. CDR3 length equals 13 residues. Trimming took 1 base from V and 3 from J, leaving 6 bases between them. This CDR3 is CASSVRGTDTQYF. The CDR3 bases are TGTGCCAGCAGCGTAAGGGGAACAGATACGCAGTATTTT.

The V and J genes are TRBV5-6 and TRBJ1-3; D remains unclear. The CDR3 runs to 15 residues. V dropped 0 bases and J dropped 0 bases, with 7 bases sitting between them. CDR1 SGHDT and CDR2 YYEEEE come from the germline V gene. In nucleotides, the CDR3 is TGTGCCAGCAGCTTGGGAGGGCTCTCTGGAAACACCATATATTTT. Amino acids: CASSLGGLSGNTIYF.

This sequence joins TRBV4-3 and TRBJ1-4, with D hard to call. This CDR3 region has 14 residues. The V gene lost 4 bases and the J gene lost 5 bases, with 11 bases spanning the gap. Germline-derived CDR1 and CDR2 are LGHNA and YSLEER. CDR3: CASSRRAINEKLFF. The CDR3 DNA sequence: TGCGCCAGCAGCCGGAGGGCCATCAATGAAAAACTGTTTTTT.

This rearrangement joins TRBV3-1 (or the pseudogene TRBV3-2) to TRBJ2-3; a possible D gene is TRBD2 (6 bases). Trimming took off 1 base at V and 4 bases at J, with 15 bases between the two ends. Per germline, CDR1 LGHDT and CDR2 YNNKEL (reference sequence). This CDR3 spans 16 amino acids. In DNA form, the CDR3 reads TGTGCCAGCAGCCAAGGGACTACCTCAGAGGCAGATACGCAGTATTTT. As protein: CASSQGTTSEADTQYF.

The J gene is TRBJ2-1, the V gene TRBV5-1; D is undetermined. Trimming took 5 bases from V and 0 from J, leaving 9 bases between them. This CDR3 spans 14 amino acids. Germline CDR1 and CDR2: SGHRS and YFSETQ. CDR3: CASSPGSSYNEQFF. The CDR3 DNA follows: TGCGCCAGCAGTCCCGGTAGCTCCTACAATGAGCAGTTCTTC.

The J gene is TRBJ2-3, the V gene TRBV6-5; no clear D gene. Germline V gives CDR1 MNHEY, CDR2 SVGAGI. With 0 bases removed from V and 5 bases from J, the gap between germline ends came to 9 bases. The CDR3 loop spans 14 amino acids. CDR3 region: CASSYSRRGDTQYF. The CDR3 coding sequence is TGTGCCAGCAGTTACTCGAGGCGTGGAGATACGCAGTATTTT.

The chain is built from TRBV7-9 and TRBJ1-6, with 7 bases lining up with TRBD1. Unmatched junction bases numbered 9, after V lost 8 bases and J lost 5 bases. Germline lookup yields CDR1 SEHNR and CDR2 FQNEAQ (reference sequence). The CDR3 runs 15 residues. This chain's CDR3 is CASGGIGTDNSPLHF. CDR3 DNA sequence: TGTGCCAGCGGAGGTATCGGGACAGATAATTCACCCCTCCACTTT. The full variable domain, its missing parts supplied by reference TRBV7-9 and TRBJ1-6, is DTGVSQNPRHKITKRGQNVTFRCDPISEHNRLYWYRQTLGQGPEFLTYFQNEAQLEKSRLLSDRFSAERPKGSFSTLEIQRTEQGDSAMYLCASGGIGTDNSPLHFGNGTRLTVT.

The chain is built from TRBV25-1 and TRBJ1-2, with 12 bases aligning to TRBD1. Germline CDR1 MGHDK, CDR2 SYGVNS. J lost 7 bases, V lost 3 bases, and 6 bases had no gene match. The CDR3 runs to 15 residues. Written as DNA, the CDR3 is TGTGCCAGCAGTGACCTGGGACAGGGGGCGCGTGGCTACACCTTC. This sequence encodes CASSDLGQGARGYTF.

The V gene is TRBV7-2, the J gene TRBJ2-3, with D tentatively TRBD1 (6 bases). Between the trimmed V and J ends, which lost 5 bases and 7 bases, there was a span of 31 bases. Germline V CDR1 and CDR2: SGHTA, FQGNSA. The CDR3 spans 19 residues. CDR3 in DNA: TGTGCCAGCAGCCCAATTACGAACAGGGAAAACCTAGTCGGATATACGCAGTATTTT. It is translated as CASSPITNRENLVGYTQYF.

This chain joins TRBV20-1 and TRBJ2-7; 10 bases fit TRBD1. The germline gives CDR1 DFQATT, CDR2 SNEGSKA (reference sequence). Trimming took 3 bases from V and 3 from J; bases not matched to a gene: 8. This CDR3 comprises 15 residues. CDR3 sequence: CSASSWDRGYYEQYF. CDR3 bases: TGCAGTGCTAGTTCCTGGGACAGGGGATACTACGAGCAGTACTTC.

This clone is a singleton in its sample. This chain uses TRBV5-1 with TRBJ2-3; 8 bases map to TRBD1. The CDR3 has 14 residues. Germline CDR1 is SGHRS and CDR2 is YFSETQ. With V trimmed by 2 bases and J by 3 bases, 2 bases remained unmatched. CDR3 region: CASSFGQGTDTQYF. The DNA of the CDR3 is TGCGCCAGCAGCTTCGGACAGGGAACAGATACGCAGTATTTT.

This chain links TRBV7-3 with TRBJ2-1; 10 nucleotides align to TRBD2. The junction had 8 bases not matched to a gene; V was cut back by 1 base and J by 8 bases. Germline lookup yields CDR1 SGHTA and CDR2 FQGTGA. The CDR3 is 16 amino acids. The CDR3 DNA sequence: TGTGCCAGCAGCTTAAGCCTAGCGGGAGACAGGCATGAGCAGTTCTTC. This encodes CASSLSLAGDRHEQFF.

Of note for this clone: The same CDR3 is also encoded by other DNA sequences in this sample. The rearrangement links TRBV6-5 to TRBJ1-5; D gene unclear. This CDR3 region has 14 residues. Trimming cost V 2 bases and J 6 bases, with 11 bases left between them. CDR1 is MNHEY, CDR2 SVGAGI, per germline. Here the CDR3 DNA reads TGTGCCAGCAGTTACGGCGGGGAGGGTCAGCCCCAGCATTTT. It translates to CASSYGGEGQPQHF.